The 27 T cell receptor beta chains reported below all come from one sample, sequenced in a study of cytomegalovirus exposure and HLA in healthy donors. Primers for the PCR totalled 60 Vbeta and 13 Jbeta. Method: immunoSEQ multiplex PCR; TCRdb's copy keeps in-frame clones and lacks some. The repertoire holds 150,000 to 200,000 clones, with approximately 85% as singletons. Sequences were obtained from PBMCs. These TCRs come from a man aged 25-40 years in good health and CMV-seropositive.

The chain combines TRBV4-1 with TRBJ2-5; maybe TRBD2 (5 bases). Trimming shortened V by 0 bases and J by 1 base, and 6 bases separated the two germline ends. Germline CDR1 and CDR2: MGHRA and YSYEKL. This CDR3 contains 14 residues. The CDR3 nucleotides are TGCGCCAGCAGCCAAGAAAGCGGCCAAGAGACCCAGTACTTC. Translating it yields CASSQESGQETQYF.

This clone was detected once. V gene TRBV2 combines with J gene TRBJ2-1; 8 bases agree with TRBD2. This CDR3 is 13 amino acids long. V lost 8 bases to trimming and J lost 8 bases; unmatched junction nucleotides: 8. CDR1 is SNHLY and CDR2 is FYNNEI in the germline V gene. CDR3 residues: CASVSGSVDEQFF. CDR3 in DNA: TGTGCCAGCGTAAGCGGGAGTGTCGATGAGCAGTTCTTC.

Only one count was recorded for this clone. The chain joins TRBV6-1 to TRBJ2-5; 13 nucleotides match TRBD2. After removal of 2 bases from V and 12 bases from J, the junction contained 12 bases not matched to a gene. CDR1 and CDR2 (germline): MNHNS, SASEGT. This CDR3 contains 16 residues. CDR3 DNA sequence: TGTGCCAGCAGTGAAACAACGACTAGCGGGAGGCCTACAGAGTACTTC. Its translation: CASSETTTSGRPTEYF.

The J gene is TRBJ1-1, the V gene TRBV11-3; D is unresolved. There are 13 residues in the CDR3. The V end was cut by 3 bases, the J end by 2 bases, with 7 bases between. Germline V gene sequence: CDR1 SGHNT, CDR2 YENEEA. CDR3 nucleotides: TGTGCCAGCAGCTTGGAGACTAACACTGAAGCTTTCTTT. This translates into CASSLETNTEAFF.

Written as DNA, the CDR3 is TGTGCCAGTAGTCCGCCAGGGGGCCCAAGGGGGAATCAGCCCCAGCATTTT. Translated: CASSPPGGPRGNQPQHF. The chain has TRBV19 and TRBJ1-5; 8 nucleotides agree with TRBD1. The germline gives CDR1 LNHDA, CDR2 SQIVND (reference sequence). This CDR3 spans 17 amino acids. V trimming: 5 bases; J trimming: 4 bases; junction bases outside the gene matches: 13.

This clone occurred a few times. This CDR3 is CASSSPGQGPGNTIYF. CDR3 DNA sequence: TGTGCCAGCAGCTCTCCGGGACAGGGCCCAGGAAACACCATATATTTT. The V call is TRBV13, the J call TRBJ1-3; 9 bases agree with TRBD1. The CDR3 runs to 16 residues. V shed 4 bases and J 4 bases; nucleotides not matched to a gene: 8. The germline gives CDR1 PRHDT, CDR2 FYEKMQ (reference sequence).

DNA of the CDR3: TGTGCCAGCAGTTTTTCTGGCGGAGATCAGCCCCAGCATTTT. As protein: CASSFSGGDQPQHF. The gene calls are TRBV28 and TRBJ1-5, with D hard to call. Trimming removed 3 bases from V and 5 bases from J, with 11 bases in between. This CDR3 is 14 amino acids long. CDR1 and CDR2 (germline): MDHEN, SYDVKM.

This chain uses TRBV10-3 with TRBJ2-1; D might be TRBD2 (5 bases). CDR3 size: 13 residues. V was shortened by 3 bases and J by 8 bases, with 11 bases between the two germline ends. Germline values: CDR1 ENHRY, CDR2 SYGVKD. CDR3 protein: CAISEPGSDEQFF. The DNA for the CDR3 is TGTGCCATCAGTGAACCGGGGTCGGATGAGCAGTTCTTC.

The chain employs TRBV7-9 and TRBJ2-3, with 12 bases that match TRBD2. The CDR3 covers 17 residues. Per the germline V gene, CDR1 is SEHNR and CDR2 is FQNEAQ (reference sequence). After removal of 6 bases from V and 6 bases from J, the junction contained 13 bases not matched to a gene. The CDR3 here is CASRSTGLAGSRDTQYF. In DNA form, the CDR3 reads TGTGCCAGCAGATCCACCGGACTAGCGGGAAGTCGCGATACGCAGTATTTT.

The V call is TRBV20-1, the J call TRBJ2-1; no firm D call. The V and J ends lost 4 bases and 15 bases respectively, with 16 bases between them. Germline V gene lookup returns CDR1 DFQATT and CDR2 SNEGSKA (reference sequence). CDR3 length equals 11 residues. The CDR3 protein is CSAMASDSGFF. In DNA form, the CDR3 reads TGCAGTGCTATGGCTTCCGACTCGGGGTTCTTC.

The V gene is TRBV7-9, the J gene TRBJ2-3; D is unresolved. Germline loops: CDR1 SEHNR, CDR2 FQNEAQ (reference sequence). The CDR3 contains 11 residues. Trimming stripped 8 bases from V and 4 bases from J, with 7 bases between. DNA of the CDR3: TGTGCCAGCTCCAGTTCAGATACGCAGTATTTT. Translation: CASSSSDTQYF.

This chain uses TRBV11-3 with TRBJ1-1; D is perhaps TRBD1 (6 bases). Trimming left V 0 bases short and J 3 bases short, with 17 bases between. The CDR3 extends over 17 amino acids. Germline lookup yields CDR1 SGHNT and CDR2 YENEEA. The CDR3 region is CASSLDLSRGGDTEAFF. The CDR3 bases are TGTGCCAGCAGCTTAGATCTGTCCAGGGGTGGAGACACTGAAGCTTTCTTT.

With regard to this clone: A junction end diverges from the germline sequence, so it may reflect a read error. CDR3 protein: CASNQLVGGGKGNTIYF. CDR3 coding DNA: TGCGCCAGCAACCAACTAGTCGGGGGGGGTAAGGGAAACACCATATATTTT. The chain recombines TRBV4-3 with TRBJ1-3, with a possible D match to TRBD1 (5 bases). Germline V gene data show CDR1 as LGHNA and CDR2 as YSLEER. The length of the CDR3 is 17 residues.

This clone was seen a few times. The V call is TRBV25-1, the J call TRBJ2-5, with D tentatively TRBD1 (5 bases). The CDR3 runs to 14 residues. The V and J ends lost 1 base and 5 bases respectively, with 11 bases between them. Per germline, CDR1 MGHDK and CDR2 SYGVNS. The DNA for the CDR3 is TGTGCCAGCAGTGAATTTCAGGGATGGGAGACCCAGTACTTC. It specifies CASSEFQGWETQYF. Full variable domain (outside the CDR3, taken from reference TRBV25-1 and TRBJ2-5): EADIYQTPRYLVIGTGKKITLECSQTMGHDKMYWYQQDPGMELHLIHYSYGVNSTEKGDLSSESTVSRIRTEHFPLTLESARPSHTSQYLCASSEFQGWETQYFGPGTRLLVL.

This sequence joins TRBV5-4 and TRBJ2-1, with TRBD1 as a possible D gene (5 bases). Trimming removed 0 bases at V and 2 bases at J, with 9 bases between. The CDR3 loop spans 15 amino acids. In germline, CDR1 is SGHNT, CDR2 YYREEE (reference sequence). CDR3 nucleotide sequence: TGTGCCAGCAGCTTGGCAGGGTCAACCTACAATGAGCAGTTCTTC. Amino acid sequence: CASSLAGSTYNEQFF. Filled out from reference TRBV5-4 and TRBJ2-1, the complete variable domain reads ETGVTQSPTHLIKTRGQQVTLRCSSQSGHNTVSWYQQALGQGPQFIFQYYREEENGRGNFPPRFSGLQFPNYSSELNVNALELDDSALYLCASSLAGSTYNEQFFGPGTRLTVL.

This clone was seen a single time. The chain links TRBV2 to TRBJ1-1; no firm D call. The V gene lost 5 bases and the J gene lost 0 bases, with 10 bases spanning the gap. Germline V lookup: CDR1 SNHLY, CDR2 FYNNEI. This CDR3 comprises 14 residues. The CDR3 DNA sequence: TGTGCCAGCAGTCGAAGAGGCATGAACACTGAAGCTTTCTTT. Its translation: CASSRRGMNTEAFF.

This clone was counted many times. The rearrangement joins TRBV6-5 to TRBJ2-1; TRBD2 aligns across 7 bases. V was clipped by 4 bases and J by 0 bases; unmatched bases: 6. The V gene's germline CDR1 is MNHEY and CDR2 SVGAGI. The CDR3 sequence is 16 residues long. The CDR3 region has the DNA TGTGCCAGCAGTTTAATAACGGGAGGCTCCTACAATGAGCAGTTCTTC. Its protein product is CASSLITGGSYNEQFF.

The chain recombines TRBV7-9 with TRBJ2-7, with TRBD1 matching over 8 bases. The V gene end was trimmed by 1 base and the J gene end by 7 bases; junction bases not matched to a gene: 9. CDR1 SEHNR and CDR2 FQNEAQ come from the germline V gene (reference sequence). This CDR3 has 15 residues. The CDR3 coding sequence is TGTGCCAGCAGCTTAGGGGACAGGTGGAGTGAGGAGCAGTACGTC. Amino acids: CASSLGDRWSEEQYV.

This chain uses TRBV6-1 with TRBJ2-3; TRBD2 matches 10 bases. Germline V gene sequence: CDR1 MNHNS, CDR2 SASEGT. The CDR3 is 15 amino acids. The J segment lost 2 bases and the V segment lost 4 bases, leaving 3 bases of the junction unmatched. For the CDR3, the DNA is TGTGCCAGCAGTGGACTAGCGGGCCTCACAGATACGCAGTATTTT. As protein: CASSGLAGLTDTQYF.

The genes are TRBV27 and TRBJ2-5; TRBD1 aligns across 9 bases. The CDR3 totals 15 residues. V shed 6 bases, J shed 11 bases, and the junction held 16 bases outside the gene matches. Germline-derived CDR1 and CDR2 are MNHEY and SMNVEV (reference sequence). CDR3 in amino acids: CASRSPGQGSWEQYF. Written as DNA, the CDR3 is TGTGCCAGCAGATCTCCGGGACAGGGATCTTGGGAGCAGTACTTC.

In nucleotides, the CDR3 is TGTGCCAGCAGTTCCCCCGACAGGGGTTACAATGAGCAGTTCTTC. It codes for CASSSPDRGYNEQFF. The V gene is TRBV27, the J gene TRBJ2-1; 8 bases match TRBD1. Germline V CDR1 and CDR2: MNHEY, SMNVEV (reference sequence). The CDR3 has 15 amino acids. With 4 bases clipped from V and 4 bases from J, the junction kept 6 bases outside the gene matches.

The chain employs TRBV2 and TRBJ2-7; weak D call: TRBD2 (6 bases). The CDR3 contains 12 residues. V dropped 7 bases and J dropped 5 bases, with 12 bases sitting between them. CDR1 SNHLY and CDR2 FYNNEI come from the germline V gene. CDR3 nucleotides: TGTGCCAGCAACCGGGAGAGGAACGAGCAGTACGTC. Translating it yields CASNRERNEQYV.

J is TRBJ1-2 and V is TRBV4-1; tentatively, D is TRBD1 (6 bases). The CDR3 spans 15 residues. CDR1 and CDR2 from the germline V gene are MGHRA and YSYEKL. Trimming left V 0 bases short and J 5 bases short, with 13 bases between. This chain's CDR3 is CASSQEGNRVYGYTF. CDR3 DNA: TGCGCCAGCAGCCAAGAAGGCAACAGGGTGTATGGCTACACCTTC.

The chain is built from TRBV18 and TRBJ2-5; D possibly corresponds to TRBD2 (6 bases). V was clipped by 0 bases and J by 2 bases, with 7 bases between them. The germline V gene encodes CDR1 KGHSH and CDR2 LQKENI. This CDR3 region has 14 residues. This CDR3 is CASSPPGLQETQYF. CDR3 nucleotide sequence: TGTGCCAGCTCACCACCGGGACTTCAAGAGACCCAGTACTTC.

The chain employs TRBV11-2 and TRBJ2-2; 8 positions agree with TRBD1. Losses at the gene ends were 5 bases for V and 4 bases for J; bases not matched to a gene: 9. CDR1 is SGHAT, CDR2 FQNNGV, per germline. This CDR3 has 16 residues. CDR3 residues: CASSPWTGRPTGELFF. CDR3 DNA sequence: TGTGCCAGCAGCCCATGGACAGGGCGACCCACCGGGGAGCTGTTTTTT.

The rearrangement uses TRBV25-1 and TRBJ1-2; a possible D gene is TRBD1 (6 bases). Germline V gene data show CDR1 as MGHDK and CDR2 as SYGVNS. The ends were cut back, 9 bases at V and 4 bases at J, with 18 bases in the middle. The CDR3 is 14 residues long. CDR3: CASSPQTGTYGYTF. Here the CDR3 DNA reads TGTGCCAGTAGTCCCCAGACAGGCACCTATGGCTACACCTTC.

The chain uses TRBV27 and TRBJ1-6; possibly TRBD1 for D (5 bases). Germline assignment: CDR1 MNHEY and CDR2 SMNVEV (reference sequence). Between the trimmed V and J ends, which lost 7 bases and 3 bases, there was a span of 13 bases. The CDR3 has 15 amino acids. The DNA of the CDR3 is TGTGCCAGCACTTCGGGGGGTTTCTATAATTCACCCCTCCACTTT. Its translation: CASTSGGFYNSPLHF.